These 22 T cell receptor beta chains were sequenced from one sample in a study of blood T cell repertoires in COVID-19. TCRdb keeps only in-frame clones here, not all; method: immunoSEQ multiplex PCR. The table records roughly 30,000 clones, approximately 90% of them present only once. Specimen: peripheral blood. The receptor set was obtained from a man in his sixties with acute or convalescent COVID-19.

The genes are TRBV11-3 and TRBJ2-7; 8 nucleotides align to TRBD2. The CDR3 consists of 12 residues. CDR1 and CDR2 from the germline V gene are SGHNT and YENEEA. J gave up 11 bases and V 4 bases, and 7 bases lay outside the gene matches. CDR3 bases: TGTGCCAGCAGCTCCGGGACTAGTTGGGAGTACTTC. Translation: CASSSGTSWEYF.

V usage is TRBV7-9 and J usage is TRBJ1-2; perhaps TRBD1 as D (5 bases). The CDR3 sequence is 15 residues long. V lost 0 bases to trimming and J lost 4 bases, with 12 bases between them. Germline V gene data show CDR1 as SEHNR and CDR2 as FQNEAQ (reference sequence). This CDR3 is CASSLAGSGIYGYTF. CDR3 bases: TGTGCCAGCAGCTTAGCGGGCTCAGGGATCTATGGCTACACCTTC. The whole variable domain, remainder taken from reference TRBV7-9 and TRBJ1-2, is DTGVSQNPRHKITKRGQNVTFRCDPISEHNRLYWYRQTLGQGPEFLTYFQNEAQLEKSRLLSDRFSAERPKGSFSTLEIQRTEQGDSAMYLCASSLAGSGIYGYTFGSGTRLTVV.

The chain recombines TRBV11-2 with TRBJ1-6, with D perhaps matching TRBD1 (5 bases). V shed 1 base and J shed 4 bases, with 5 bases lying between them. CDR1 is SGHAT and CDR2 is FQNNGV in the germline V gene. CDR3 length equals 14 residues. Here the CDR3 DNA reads TGTGCCAGCAGCTTAGGACAGTATAATTCACCCCTCCACTTT. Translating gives CASSLGQYNSPLHF.

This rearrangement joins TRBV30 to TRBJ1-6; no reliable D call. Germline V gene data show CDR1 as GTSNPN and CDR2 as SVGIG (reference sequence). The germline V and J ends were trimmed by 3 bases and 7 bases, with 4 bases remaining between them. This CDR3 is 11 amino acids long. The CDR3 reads CAWRENSPLHF. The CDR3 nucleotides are TGTGCCTGGAGAGAGAATTCACCCCTCCACTTT.

DNA for the CDR3: TGTGCCAGCAGTGGGAGGGAGCGACTCTACGATTCCCTCTACGAGCAGTACGTC. As protein: CASSGRERLYDSLYEQYV. The gene calls are TRBV6-1 and TRBJ2-7, with a tentative D call TRBD2 (6 bases). V gave up 4 bases and J gave up 3 bases, with 25 bases separating them. Germline V gene data show CDR1 as MNHNS and CDR2 as SASEGT. This CDR3 comprises 18 residues.

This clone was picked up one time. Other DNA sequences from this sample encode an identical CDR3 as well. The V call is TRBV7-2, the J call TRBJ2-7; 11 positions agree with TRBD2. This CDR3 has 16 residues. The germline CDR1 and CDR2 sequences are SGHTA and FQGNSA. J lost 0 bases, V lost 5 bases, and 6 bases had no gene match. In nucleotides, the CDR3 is TGTGCCAGCAGCCTGATACTAGCGGGGGTCTCCTACGAGCAGTACTTC. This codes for CASSLILAGVSYEQYF.

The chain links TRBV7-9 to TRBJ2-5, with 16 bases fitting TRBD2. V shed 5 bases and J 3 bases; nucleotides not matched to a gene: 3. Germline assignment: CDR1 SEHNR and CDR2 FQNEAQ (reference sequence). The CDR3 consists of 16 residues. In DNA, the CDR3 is TGTGCCAGCAGCCCCGGGACTAGCGGGGGGGAAGAGACCCAGTACTTC. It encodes CASSPGTSGGEETQYF.

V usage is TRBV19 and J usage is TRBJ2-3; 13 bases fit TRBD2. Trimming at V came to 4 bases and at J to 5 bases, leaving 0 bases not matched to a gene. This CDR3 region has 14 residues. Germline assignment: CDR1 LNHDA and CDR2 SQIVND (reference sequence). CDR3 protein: CASSRTSGRDTQYF. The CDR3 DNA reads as TGTGCCAGTAGTAGGACTAGCGGGAGAGATACGCAGTATTTT.

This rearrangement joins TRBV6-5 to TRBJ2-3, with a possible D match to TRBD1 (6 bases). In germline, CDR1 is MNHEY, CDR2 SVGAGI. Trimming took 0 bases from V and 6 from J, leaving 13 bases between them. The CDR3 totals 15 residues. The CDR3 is CASSYSNREWDTQYF. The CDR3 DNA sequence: TGTGCCAGCAGTTACTCGAACAGGGAATGGGATACGCAGTATTTT.

CDR3 coding DNA: TGTGCCATCAGGAGTCATGGCTACACCTTC. This codes for CAIRSHGYTF. This chain connects TRBV10-3 to TRBJ1-2, with D uncertain. CDR1 is ENHRY, CDR2 SYGVKD, per germline. There are 10 residues in the CDR3. V lost 6 bases, J lost 6 bases, and 5 bases lay in between.

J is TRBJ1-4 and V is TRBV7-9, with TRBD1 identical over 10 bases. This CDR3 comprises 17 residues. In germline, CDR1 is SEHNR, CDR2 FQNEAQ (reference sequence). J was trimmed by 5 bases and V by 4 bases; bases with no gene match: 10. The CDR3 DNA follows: TGTGCCAGCAGCTCACAGGGACAGGGGCAGCTCAATGAAAAACTGTTTTTT. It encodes CASSSQGQGQLNEKLFF.

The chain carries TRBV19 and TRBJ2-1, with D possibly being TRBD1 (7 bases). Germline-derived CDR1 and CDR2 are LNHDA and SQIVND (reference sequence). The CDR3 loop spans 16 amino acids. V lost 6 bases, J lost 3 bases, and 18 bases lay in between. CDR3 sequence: CASRLTGGGFYNEQFF. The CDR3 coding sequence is TGTGCCAGTAGATTGACAGGAGGGGGCTTCTACAATGAGCAGTTCTTC. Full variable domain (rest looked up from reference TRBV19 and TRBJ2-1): DGGITQSPKYLFRKEGQNVTLSCEQNLNHDAMYWYRQDPGQGLRLIYYSQIVNDFQKGDIAEGYSVSREKKESFPLTVTSAQKNPTAFYLCASRLTGGGFYNEQFFGPGTRLTVL.

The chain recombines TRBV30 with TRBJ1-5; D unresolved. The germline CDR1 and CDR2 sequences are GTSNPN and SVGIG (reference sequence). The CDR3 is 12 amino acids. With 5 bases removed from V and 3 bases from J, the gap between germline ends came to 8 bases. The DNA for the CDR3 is TGTGCCTGGTCCCGGGACAATCAGCCCCAGCATTTT. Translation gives CAWSRDNQPQHF.

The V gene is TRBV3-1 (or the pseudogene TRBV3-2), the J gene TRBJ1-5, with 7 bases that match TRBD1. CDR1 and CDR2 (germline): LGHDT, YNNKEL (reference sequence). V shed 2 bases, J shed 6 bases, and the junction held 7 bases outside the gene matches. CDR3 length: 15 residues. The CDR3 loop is CASSQSGTVTQPQHF. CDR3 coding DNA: TGTGCCAGCAGCCAATCCGGGACAGTGACTCAGCCCCAGCATTTT.

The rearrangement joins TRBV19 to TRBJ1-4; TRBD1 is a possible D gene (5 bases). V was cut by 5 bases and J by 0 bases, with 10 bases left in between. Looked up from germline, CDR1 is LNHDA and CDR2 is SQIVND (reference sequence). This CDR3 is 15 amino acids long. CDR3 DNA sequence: TGTGCCAGTAGTTGGGGGACTGCAACTAATGAAAAACTGTTTTTT. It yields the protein CASSWGTATNEKLFF.

In DNA form, the CDR3 reads TGTGCCAGCAGCTTAGTAGCCGGGCAGGGCGGGAGCCCTGAAGCTTTCTTT. Encoded protein: CASSLVAGQGGSPEAFF. The chain joins TRBV7-9 to TRBJ1-1, with D possibly matching TRBD1 (5 bases). The CDR3 is 17 amino acids. Between the trimmed V and J ends, which lost 1 base and 6 bases, there was a span of 21 bases. The V gene's germline CDR1 is SEHNR and CDR2 FQNEAQ (reference sequence).

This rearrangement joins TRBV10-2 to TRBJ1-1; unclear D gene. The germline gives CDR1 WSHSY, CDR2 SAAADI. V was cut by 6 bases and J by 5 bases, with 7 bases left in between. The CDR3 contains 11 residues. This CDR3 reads CASRRGTEAFF. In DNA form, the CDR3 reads TGCGCCAGCAGGAGAGGGACTGAAGCTTTCTTT.

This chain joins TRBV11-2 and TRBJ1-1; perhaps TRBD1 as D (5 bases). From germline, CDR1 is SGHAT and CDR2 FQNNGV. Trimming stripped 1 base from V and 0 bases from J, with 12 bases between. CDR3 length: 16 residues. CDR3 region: CASSLAHRHLNTEAFF. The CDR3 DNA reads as TGTGCCAGCAGCTTAGCACACAGGCACCTGAACACTGAAGCTTTCTTT.

CDR3 nucleotides: TGTGCCAGCAGCTTAAACGGACAGGGGGCTGAAGCTTTCTTT. Translation: CASSLNGQGAEAFF. This chain connects TRBV7-6 to TRBJ1-1, with 10 positions matching TRBD1. V lost 2 bases and J lost 6; bases outside the gene matches: 3. Germline assignment: CDR1 SGHVS and CDR2 FNYEAQ. This CDR3 comprises 14 residues. Full variable domain (rest looked up from reference TRBV7-6 and TRBJ1-1): GAGVSQSPRYKVTKRGQDVALRCDPISGHVSLYWYRQALGQGPEFLTYFNYEAQQDKSGLPNDRFSAERPEGSISTLTIQRTEQRDSAMYRCASSLNGQGAEAFFGQGTRLTVV.

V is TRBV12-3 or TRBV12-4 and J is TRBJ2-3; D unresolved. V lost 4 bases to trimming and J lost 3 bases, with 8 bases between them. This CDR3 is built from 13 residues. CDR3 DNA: TGTGCCAGCAGTTACTCTCGAACAGATACGCAGTATTTT. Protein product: CASSYSRTDTQYF.

CDR3: CAWNRASTNEKLFF. The CDR3 bases are TGTGCCTGGAACAGGGCGTCGACTAATGAAAAACTGTTTTTT. V usage is TRBV30 and J usage is TRBJ1-4; D is possibly TRBD1 (6 bases). The ends were cut back, 4 bases at V and 2 bases at J, with 11 bases in the middle. CDR3 length equals 14 residues. CDR1 GTSNPN and CDR2 SVGIG come from the germline V gene (reference sequence).

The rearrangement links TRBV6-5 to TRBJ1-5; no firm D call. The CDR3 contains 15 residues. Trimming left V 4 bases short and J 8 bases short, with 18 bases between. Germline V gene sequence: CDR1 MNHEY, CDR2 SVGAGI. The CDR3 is CASSSDSKVIKPQHF. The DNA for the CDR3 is TGTGCCAGCAGTTCGGACTCCAAGGTCATCAAGCCCCAGCATTTT.